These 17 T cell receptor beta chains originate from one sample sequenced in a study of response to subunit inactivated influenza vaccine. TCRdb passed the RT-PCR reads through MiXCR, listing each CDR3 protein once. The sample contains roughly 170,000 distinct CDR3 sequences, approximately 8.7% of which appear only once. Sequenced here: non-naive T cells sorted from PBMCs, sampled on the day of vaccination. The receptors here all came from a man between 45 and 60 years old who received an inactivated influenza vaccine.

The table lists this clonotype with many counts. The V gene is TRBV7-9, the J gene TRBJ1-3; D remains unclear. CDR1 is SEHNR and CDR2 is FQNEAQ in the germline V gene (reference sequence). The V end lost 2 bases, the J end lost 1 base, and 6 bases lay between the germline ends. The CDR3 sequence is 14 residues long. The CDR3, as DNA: TGTGCCAGCAGCTTAACCAGGTCTGGAAACACCATATATTTT. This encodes CASSLTRSGNTIYF.

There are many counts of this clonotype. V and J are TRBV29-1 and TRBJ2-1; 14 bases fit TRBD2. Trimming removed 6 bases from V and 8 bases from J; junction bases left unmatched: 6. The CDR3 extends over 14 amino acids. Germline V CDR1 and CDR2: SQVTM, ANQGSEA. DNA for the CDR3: TGCAGCGTAAGCATGGGACTAGCGGGGGATGAGCAGTTCTTC. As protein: CSVSMGLAGDEQFF.

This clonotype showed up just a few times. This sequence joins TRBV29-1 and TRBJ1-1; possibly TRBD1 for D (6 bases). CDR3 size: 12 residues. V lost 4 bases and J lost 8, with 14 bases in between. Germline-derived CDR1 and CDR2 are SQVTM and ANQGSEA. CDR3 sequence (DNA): TGCAGCGTTGTTTCGACAGGAGGAGAAGCTTTCTTT. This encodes CSVVSTGGEAFF. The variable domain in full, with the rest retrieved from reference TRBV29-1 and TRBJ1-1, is SAVISQKPSRDICQRGTSLTIQCQVDSQVTMMFWYRQQPGQSLTLIATANQGSEATYESGFVIDKFPISRPNLTFSTLTVSNMSPEDSSIYLCSVVSTGGEAFFGQGTRLTVV.

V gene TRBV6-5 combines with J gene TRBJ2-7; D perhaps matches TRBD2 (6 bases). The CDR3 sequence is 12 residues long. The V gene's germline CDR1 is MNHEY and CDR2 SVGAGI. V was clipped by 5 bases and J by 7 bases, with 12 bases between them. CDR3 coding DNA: TGTGCCAGCAGTCCCTTTGCGGGGGAGCAGTACTTC. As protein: CASSPFAGEQYF.

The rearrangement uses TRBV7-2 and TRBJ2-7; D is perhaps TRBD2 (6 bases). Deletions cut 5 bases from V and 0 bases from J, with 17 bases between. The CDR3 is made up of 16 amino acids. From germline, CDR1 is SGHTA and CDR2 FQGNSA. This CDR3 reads CASSPPGLLNSYEQYF. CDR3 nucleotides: TGTGCCAGCAGCCCGCCGGGACTCCTAAACTCCTACGAGCAGTACTTC.

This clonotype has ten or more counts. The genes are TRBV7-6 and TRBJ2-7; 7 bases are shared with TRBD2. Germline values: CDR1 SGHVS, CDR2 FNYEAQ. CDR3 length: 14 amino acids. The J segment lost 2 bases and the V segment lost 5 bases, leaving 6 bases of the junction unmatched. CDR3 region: CASSPGTTTYEQYF. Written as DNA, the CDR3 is TGTGCCAGCAGCCCCGGGACTACCACCTACGAGCAGTACTTC.

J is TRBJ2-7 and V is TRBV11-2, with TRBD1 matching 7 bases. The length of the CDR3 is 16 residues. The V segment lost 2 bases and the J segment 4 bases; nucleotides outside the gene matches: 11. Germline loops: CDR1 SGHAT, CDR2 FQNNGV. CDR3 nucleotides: TGTGCCAGCAGCTTAACCTCCGACAGGGTTAAATACGAGCAGTACTTC. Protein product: CASSLTSDRVKYEQYF.

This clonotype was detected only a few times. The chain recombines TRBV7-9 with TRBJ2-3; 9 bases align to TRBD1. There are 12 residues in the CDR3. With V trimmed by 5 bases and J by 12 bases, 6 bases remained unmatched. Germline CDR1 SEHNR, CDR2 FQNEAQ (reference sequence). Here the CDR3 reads CASSHTGGAQYF. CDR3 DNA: TGTGCCAGCAGCCACACAGGGGGCGCCCAGTATTTT.

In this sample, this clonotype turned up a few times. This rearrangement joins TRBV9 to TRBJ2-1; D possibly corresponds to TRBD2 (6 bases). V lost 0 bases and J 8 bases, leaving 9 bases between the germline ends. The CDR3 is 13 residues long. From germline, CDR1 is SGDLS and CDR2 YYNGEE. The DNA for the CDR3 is TGTGCCAGCAGCGTAGAGTGGGGGGATGAGCAGTTCTTC. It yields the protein CASSVEWGDEQFF.

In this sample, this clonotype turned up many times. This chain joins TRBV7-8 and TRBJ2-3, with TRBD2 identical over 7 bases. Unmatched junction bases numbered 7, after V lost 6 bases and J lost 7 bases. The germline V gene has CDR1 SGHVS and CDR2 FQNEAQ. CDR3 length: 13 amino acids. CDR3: CASSAGRLNTQYF. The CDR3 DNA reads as TGTGCCAGCAGTGCCGGGAGGCTTAATACGCAGTATTTT. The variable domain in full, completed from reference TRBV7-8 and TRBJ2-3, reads GAGVSQSPRYKVAKRGQDVALRCDPISGHVSLFWYQQALGQGPEFLTYFQNEAQLDKSGLPSDRFFAERPEGSVSTLKIQRTQQEDSAVYLCASSAGRLNTQYFGPGTRLTVL.

The CDR3 DNA sequence: TGCGCCAGCAGCCCGGGGACTGTGAGCACAGATACGCAGTATTTT. Its protein is CASSPGTVSTDTQYF. This rearrangement joins TRBV5-1 to TRBJ2-3; D is perhaps TRBD2 (6 bases). Germline values: CDR1 SGHRS, CDR2 YFSETQ. The ends were cut back, 4 bases at V and 0 bases at J, with 12 bases in the middle. This CDR3 contains 15 residues.

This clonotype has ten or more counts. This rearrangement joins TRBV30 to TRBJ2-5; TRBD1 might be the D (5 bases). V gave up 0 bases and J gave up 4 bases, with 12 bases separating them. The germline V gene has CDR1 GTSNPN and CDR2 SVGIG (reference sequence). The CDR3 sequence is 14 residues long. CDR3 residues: CAWSVGHLGETQYF. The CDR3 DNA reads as TGTGCCTGGAGTGTCGGACACCTAGGAGAGACCCAGTACTTC.

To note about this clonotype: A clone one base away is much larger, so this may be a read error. The CDR3 spells CASMRTGTDTGELFF. The DNA of the CDR3 is TGTGCCAGCATGCGGACAGGGACGGACACCGGGGAGCTGTTTTTT. This chain connects TRBV2 to TRBJ2-2, with 8 bases fitting TRBD1. Trimming removed 7 bases from V and 3 bases from J; junction bases left unmatched: 7. The CDR3 is 15 residues long. Germline loops: CDR1 SNHLY, CDR2 FYNNEI.

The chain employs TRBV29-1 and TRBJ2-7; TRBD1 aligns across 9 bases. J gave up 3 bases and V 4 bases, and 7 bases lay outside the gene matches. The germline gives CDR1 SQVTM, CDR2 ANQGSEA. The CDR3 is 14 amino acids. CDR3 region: CSVVIQGAYYEQYF. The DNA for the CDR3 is TGCAGCGTTGTGATACAGGGGGCTTACTACGAGCAGTACTTC.

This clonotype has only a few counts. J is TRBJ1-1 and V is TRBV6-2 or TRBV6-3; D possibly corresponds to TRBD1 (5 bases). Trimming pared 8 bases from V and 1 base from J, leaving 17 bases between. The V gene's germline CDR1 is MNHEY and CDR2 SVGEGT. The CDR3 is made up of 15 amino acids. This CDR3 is CASSIPDRANTEAFF. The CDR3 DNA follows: TGTGCCAGCTCGATCCCCGACAGAGCGAACACTGAAGCTTTCTTT.

The CDR3 coding sequence is TGTGCCAGCAGCTTTCAGGGTTCAAACACCGGGGAGACCCAGTACTTC. Protein: CASSFQGSNTGETQYF. This chain uses TRBV11-2 with TRBJ2-5, with a possible D match to TRBD1 (5 bases). Trimming pared 3 bases from V and 5 bases from J, leaving 19 bases between. Per germline, CDR1 SGHAT and CDR2 FQNNGV. The CDR3 contains 16 residues.

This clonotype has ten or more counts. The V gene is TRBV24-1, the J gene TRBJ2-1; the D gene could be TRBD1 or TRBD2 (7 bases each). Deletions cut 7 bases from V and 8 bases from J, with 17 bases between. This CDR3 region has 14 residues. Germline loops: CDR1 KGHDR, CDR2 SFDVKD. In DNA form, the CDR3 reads TGTGCCACCAGCACGAGGGGAGGGGGCTATGAGCAGTTCTTC. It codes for CATSTRGGGYEQFF.